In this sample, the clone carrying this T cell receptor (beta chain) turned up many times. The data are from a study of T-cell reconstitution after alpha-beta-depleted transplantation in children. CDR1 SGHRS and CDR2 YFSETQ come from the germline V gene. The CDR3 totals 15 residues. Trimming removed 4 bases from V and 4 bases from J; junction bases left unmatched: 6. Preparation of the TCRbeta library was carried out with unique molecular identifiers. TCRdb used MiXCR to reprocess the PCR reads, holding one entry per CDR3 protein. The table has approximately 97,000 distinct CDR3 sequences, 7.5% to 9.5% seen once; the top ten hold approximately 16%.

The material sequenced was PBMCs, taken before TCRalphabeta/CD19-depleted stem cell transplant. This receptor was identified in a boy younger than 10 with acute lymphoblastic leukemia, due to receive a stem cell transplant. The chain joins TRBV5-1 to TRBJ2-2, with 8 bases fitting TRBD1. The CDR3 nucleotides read TGCGCCAGCAGCCCGGGACAGGTCATCACCGGGGAGCTGTTTTTT. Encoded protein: CASSPGQVITGELFF.